This entry lists 13 T cell receptor beta chains sequenced from one sample in a study of cytomegalovirus exposure and HLA in healthy donors (dated by TCRdb to 2016 to 2017). Library preparation used the immunoSEQ multiplex PCR assay. In TCRdb, the immuneACCESS table is reduced to in-frame sequences with V and J assigned. These tables do not hold every clone; where another copy was compared, an unresolved V gene accounts for under half, and the others remain unexplained. The sample records over 200,000 clones, about nine tenths of which are singletons. Jointly, the top ten make up 2% to 2.5% of the sample. The source material was PBMCs. These TCRs come from a woman younger than 35 in good health and CMV-seropositive.

This chain joins TRBV14 and TRBJ1-4; no clear D. This CDR3 region has 14 residues. The V end lost 2 bases, the J end lost 8 bases, and 12 bases lay between the germline ends. The germline gives CDR1 SGHDN, CDR2 FVKESK. This CDR3 reads CASSQSPGREKLFF. The CDR3, as DNA: TGTGCCAGCAGCCAATCCCCGGGGAGAGAAAAACTGTTTTTT.

The genes are TRBV11-2 and TRBJ2-2; tentative D call: TRBD2 (6 bases). Germline values: CDR1 SGHAT, CDR2 FQNNGV. V lost 5 bases and J 4 bases, leaving 11 bases between the germline ends. This CDR3 is built from 14 residues. CDR3 residues: CASSPRGSTGELFF. Written as DNA, the CDR3 is TGTGCCAGCAGCCCGCGGGGCAGCACCGGGGAGCTGTTTTTT.

The gene calls are TRBV10-1 and TRBJ2-7; 9 bases agree with TRBD1. Germline V CDR1 and CDR2: WNHNN, SYGVQD (reference sequence). CDR3 size: 15 residues. Trimming cost V 4 bases and J 1 base; bases outside gene matches: 5. The CDR3 nucleotides read TGCGCCAGCAGTGGAGACAGGGGGGGATCCTACGAGCAGTACTTC. Translating gives CASSGDRGGSYEQYF.

The rearrangement links TRBV6-5 to TRBJ2-7, with 10 nucleotides matching TRBD2. After removal of 4 bases from V and 12 bases from J, the junction contained 9 bases not matched to a gene. The CDR3 length is 13 residues. Per the germline V gene, CDR1 is MNHEY and CDR2 is SVGAGI. The CDR3: CASSSSLAGVLYF. Written as DNA, the CDR3 is TGTGCCAGCAGTTCGAGTCTAGCGGGGGTATTGTACTTC.

This chain connects TRBV9 to TRBJ1-1, with a weak D call TRBD1 (6 bases). The CDR3 is 15 amino acids. With 3 bases removed from V and 8 bases from J, the gap between germline ends came to 20 bases. Looked up from germline, CDR1 is SGDLS and CDR2 is YYNGEE. The CDR3 region has the DNA TGTGCCAGCAGCGCCCCAGGGGCCCACCGGGGAGAAGCTTTCTTT. This translates into CASSAPGAHRGEAFF. Full variable domain (missing parts from reference TRBV9 and TRBJ1-1): DSGVTQTPKHLITATGQRVTLRCSPRSGDLSVYWYQQSLDQGLQFLIQYYNGEERAKGNILERFSAQQFPDLHSELNLSSLELGDSALYFCASSAPGAHRGEAFFGQGTRLTVV.

The J gene is TRBJ2-2, the V gene TRBV4-1; tentatively, D is TRBD2 (6 bases). The CDR3 has 17 amino acids. Germline V gene lookup returns CDR1 MGHRA and CDR2 YSYEKL. Trimming removed 0 bases at V and 6 bases at J, with 17 bases between. The CDR3 sequence: CASSQEGGIGGSGELFF. CDR3 DNA sequence: TGCGCCAGCAGCCAAGAAGGCGGGATAGGCGGGTCCGGGGAGCTGTTTTTT.

The chain joins TRBV5-6 to TRBJ2-1; D is ambiguous. The CDR3 runs to 13 residues. Per germline, CDR1 SGHDT and CDR2 YYEEEE. Trimming took off 0 bases at V and 8 bases at J, with 9 bases between the two ends. The CDR3 region has the DNA TGTGCCAGCAGCTTGGTCCGTATCTATGAGCAGTTCTTC. Translated: CASSLVRIYEQFF.

This chain connects TRBV6-6 to TRBJ1-2; possibly TRBD1 for D (5 bases). CDR1 and CDR2 (germline): MNHNY, SVGAGI (reference sequence). Trimming stripped 10 bases from V and 2 bases from J, with 11 bases between. The CDR3 runs to 12 residues. CDR3 DNA: TGTGCCACAACCGCAGGGAACTATGGCTACACCTTC. Protein product: CATTAGNYGYTF.

This chain links TRBV12-5 with TRBJ2-6, with D unresolved. CDR3 length: 15 amino acids. With 6 bases removed from V and 0 bases from J, the gap between germline ends came to 9 bases. Germline-derived CDR1 and CDR2 are LGHNT and FRNRAP. CDR3 residues: CASGPAYSGANVLTF. In DNA, the CDR3 is TGTGCTAGTGGCCCTGCCTACTCTGGGGCCAACGTCCTGACTTTC.

In DNA form, the CDR3 reads TGTGCCAGCGCTAGATACAATGAGCAGTTCTTC. It specifies CASARYNEQFF. The chain employs TRBV5-6 and TRBJ2-1; D is undetermined. Germline-derived CDR1 and CDR2 are SGHDT and YYEEEE. V gave up 7 bases and J gave up 4 bases, with 6 bases separating them. The CDR3 extends over 11 amino acids.

The chain employs TRBV27 and TRBJ1-2; D is ambiguous. V gave up 3 bases and J gave up 8 bases, with 13 bases separating them. CDR1 is MNHEY, CDR2 SMNVEV, per germline (reference sequence). This CDR3 is built from 13 residues. Written as DNA, the CDR3 is TGTGCCAGCAGTTTTGGAGCTTATCGGGGCTACACCTTC. It specifies CASSFGAYRGYTF.

The chain uses TRBV18 and TRBJ2-7; 7 bases align to TRBD2. With V trimmed by 1 base and J by 5 bases, 8 bases remained unmatched. The germline CDR1 and CDR2 sequences are KGHSH and LQKENI. This CDR3 comprises 15 residues. CDR3 residues: CASSPRGRARNEQYF. The CDR3 DNA follows: TGTGCCAGCTCACCACGGGGGAGGGCCCGCAACGAGCAGTACTTC.

This chain connects TRBV7-6 to TRBJ1-2; tentative D call: TRBD1 (6 bases). CDR1 and CDR2 from the germline V gene are SGHVS and FNYEAQ. V was trimmed by 1 base and J by 4 bases, leaving 13 bases between them. This CDR3 is built from 15 residues. CDR3 region: CASSLGGGAVYGYTF. The CDR3 bases are TGTGCCAGCAGCTTAGGAGGGGGGGCAGTCTATGGCTACACCTTC.